The T cell receptor (beta chain) described here comes from a study of blood T cells in healthy people across ages. The CDR3 sequence is 15 residues long. V gave up 5 bases and J gave up 5 bases; unmatched junction bases: 10. A second PCR of 7 to 11 cycles used a sample-barcoded 5' primer and a J-beta primer mix. One entry per CDR3 protein, called by TCRdb with MiXCR from the 5' RACE reads. The sample contains roughly 930,000 distinct CDR3 sequences, approximately 49% of which appear only once. V usage is TRBV12-3 or TRBV12-4 and J usage is TRBJ2-5, with TRBD2 identical over 8 bases. Sequencing was performed on blood. The TCR comes from a man aged 30 to 45 in good health. CDR3 in amino acids: CASSVGLASGETQYF. CDR3 nucleotide sequence: TGTGCCAGCAGTGTTGGACTAGCCTCCGGGGAGACCCAGTACTTC.